A few counts support the clone carrying this T cell receptor (beta chain). Germline loops: CDR1 MDHEN, CDR2 SYDVKM. The CDR3 runs 15 residues. The V gene lost 3 bases and the J gene lost 0 bases, with 10 bases spanning the gap. Unique molecular identifiers were incorporated into the prepared TCRbeta library. From the PCR reads, TCRdb called clonotypes with MiXCR, one entry per CDR3 protein. The table shows 350,000 to 400,000 distinct CDR3 sequences, with roughly 20% occurring only once. This sample stems from a study of T-cell reconstitution after alpha-beta-depleted transplantation in children. The sequence came from a human donor who donated a stem cell graft to a child with acute myeloid leukemia. This chain links TRBV28 with TRBJ2-3; the D gene is possibly TRBD1 (5 bases). The source was PBMCs from the stem cell graft donor, collected from the stem cell graft. The CDR3 DNA reads TGTGCCAGCAGTTTTGACGCAGGGAGCACAGATACGCAGTATTTT. As protein: CASSFDAGSTDTQYF.